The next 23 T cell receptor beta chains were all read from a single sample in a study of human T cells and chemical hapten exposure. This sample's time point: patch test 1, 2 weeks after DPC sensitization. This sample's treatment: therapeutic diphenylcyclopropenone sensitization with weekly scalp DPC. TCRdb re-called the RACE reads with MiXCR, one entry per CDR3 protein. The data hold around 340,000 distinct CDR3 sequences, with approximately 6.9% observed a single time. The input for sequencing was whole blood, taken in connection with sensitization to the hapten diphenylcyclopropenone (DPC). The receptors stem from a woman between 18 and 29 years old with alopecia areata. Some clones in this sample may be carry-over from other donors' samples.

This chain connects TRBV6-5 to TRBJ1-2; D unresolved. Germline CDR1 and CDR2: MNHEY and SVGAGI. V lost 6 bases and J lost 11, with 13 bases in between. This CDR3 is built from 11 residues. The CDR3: CASRTGKTYTF. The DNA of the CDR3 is TGTGCCAGCAGAACCGGGAAAACTTACACCTTC.

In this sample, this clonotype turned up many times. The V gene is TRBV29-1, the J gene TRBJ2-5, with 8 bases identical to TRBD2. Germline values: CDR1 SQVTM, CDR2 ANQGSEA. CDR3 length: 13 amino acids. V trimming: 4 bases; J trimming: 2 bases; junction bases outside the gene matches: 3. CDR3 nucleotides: TGCAGCGTTGTTACGGGGGGGCAAGAGACCCAGTACTTC. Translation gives CSVVTGGQETQYF.

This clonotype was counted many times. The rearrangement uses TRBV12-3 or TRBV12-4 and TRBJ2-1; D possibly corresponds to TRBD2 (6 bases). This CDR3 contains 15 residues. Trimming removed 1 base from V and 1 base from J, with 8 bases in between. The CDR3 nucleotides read TGTGCCAGCAGTTTAGTGGCGGGGTCCTACAATGAGCAGTTCTTC. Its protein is CASSLVAGSYNEQFF.

CDR3 loop: CASSSDRIYGYTF. The CDR3, as DNA: TGCGCCAGCAGCAGTGACAGAATCTATGGCTACACCTTC. The V and J genes are TRBV5-1 and TRBJ1-2; D possibly corresponds to TRBD1 (5 bases). V shed 4 bases and J shed 4 bases, with 11 bases lying between them. Germline CDR1 and CDR2: SGHRS and YFSETQ. This CDR3 spans 13 amino acids.

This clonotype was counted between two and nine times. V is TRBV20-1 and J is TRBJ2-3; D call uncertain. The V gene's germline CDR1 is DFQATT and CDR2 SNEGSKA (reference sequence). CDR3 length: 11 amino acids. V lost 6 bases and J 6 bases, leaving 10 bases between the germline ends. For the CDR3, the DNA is TGCAGTGCAAGACCCGGGGATACGCAGTATTTT. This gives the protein CSARPGDTQYF.

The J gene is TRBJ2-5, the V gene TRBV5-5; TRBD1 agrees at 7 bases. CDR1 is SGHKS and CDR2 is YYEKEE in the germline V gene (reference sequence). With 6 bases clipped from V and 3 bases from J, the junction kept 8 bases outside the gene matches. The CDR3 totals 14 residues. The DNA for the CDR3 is TGTGCCAGCAACCGCTACACAGGGGAAGAGACCCAGTACTTC. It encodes CASNRYTGEETQYF.

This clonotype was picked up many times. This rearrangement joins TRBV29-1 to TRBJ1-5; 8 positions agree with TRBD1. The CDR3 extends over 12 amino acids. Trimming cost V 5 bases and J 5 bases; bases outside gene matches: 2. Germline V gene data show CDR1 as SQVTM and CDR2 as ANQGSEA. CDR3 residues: CSVIQGDQPQHF. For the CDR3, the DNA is TGCAGCGTTATACAGGGGGATCAGCCCCAGCATTTT. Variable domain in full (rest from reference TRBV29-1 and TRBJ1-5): SAVISQKPSRDICQRGTSLTIQCQVDSQVTMMFWYRQQPGQSLTLIATANQGSEATYESGFVIDKFPISRPNLTFSTLTVSNMSPEDSSIYLCSVIQGDQPQHFGDGTRLSIL.

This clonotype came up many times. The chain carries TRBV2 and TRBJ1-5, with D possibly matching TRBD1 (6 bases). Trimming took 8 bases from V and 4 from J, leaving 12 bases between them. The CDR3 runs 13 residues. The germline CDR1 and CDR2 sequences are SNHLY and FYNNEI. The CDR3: CASFRGLNQPQHF. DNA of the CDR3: TGTGCCAGCTTCCGGGGGCTGAATCAGCCCCAGCATTTT.

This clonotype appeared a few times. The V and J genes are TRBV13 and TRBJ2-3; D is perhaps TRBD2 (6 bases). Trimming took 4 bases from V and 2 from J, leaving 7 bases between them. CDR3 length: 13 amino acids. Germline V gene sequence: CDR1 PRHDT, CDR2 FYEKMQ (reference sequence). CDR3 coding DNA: TGTGCCAGCAGCTCGGGGGACACAGATACGCAGTATTTT. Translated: CASSSGDTDTQYF.

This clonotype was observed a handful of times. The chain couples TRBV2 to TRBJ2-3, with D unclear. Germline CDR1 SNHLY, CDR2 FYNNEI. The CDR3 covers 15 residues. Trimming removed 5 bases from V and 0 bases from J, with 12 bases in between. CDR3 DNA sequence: TGTGCCAGCAGTTTTTCCGTGGCTAGCACAGATACGCAGTATTTT. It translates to CASSFSVASTDTQYF.

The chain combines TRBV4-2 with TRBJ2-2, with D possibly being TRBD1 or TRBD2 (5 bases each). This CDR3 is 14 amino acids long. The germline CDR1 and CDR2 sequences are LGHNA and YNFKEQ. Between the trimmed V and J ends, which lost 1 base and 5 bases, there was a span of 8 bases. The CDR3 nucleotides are TGTGCCAGCAGCCAAGCCGGGGCTACCGGGGAGCTGTTTTTT. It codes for CASSQAGATGELFF.

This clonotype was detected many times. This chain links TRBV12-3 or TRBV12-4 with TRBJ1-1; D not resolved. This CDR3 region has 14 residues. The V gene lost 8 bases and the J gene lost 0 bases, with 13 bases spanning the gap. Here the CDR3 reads CASHTLGLNTEAFF. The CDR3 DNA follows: TGTGCCAGCCATACACTAGGCTTGAACACTGAAGCTTTCTTT.

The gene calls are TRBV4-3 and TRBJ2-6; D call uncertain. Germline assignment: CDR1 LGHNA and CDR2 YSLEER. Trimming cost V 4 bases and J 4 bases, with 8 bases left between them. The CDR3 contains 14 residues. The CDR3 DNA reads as TGCGCCAGCAGCCCTAGTCAAGGGGCCAACGTCCTGACTTTC. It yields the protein CASSPSQGANVLTF.

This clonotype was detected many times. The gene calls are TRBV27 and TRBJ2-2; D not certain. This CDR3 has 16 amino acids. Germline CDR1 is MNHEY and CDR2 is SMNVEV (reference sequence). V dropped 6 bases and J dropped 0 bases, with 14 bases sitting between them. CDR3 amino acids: CASSRNSPANTGELFF. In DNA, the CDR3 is TGTGCCAGCAGCCGTAACAGTCCCGCGAACACCGGGGAGCTGTTTTTT.

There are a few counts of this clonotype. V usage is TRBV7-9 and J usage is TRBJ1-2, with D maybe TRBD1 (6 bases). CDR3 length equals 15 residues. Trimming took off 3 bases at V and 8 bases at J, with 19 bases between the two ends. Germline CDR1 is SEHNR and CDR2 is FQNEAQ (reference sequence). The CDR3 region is CASSFGQTPGTGYTF. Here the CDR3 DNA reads TGTGCCAGCAGCTTCGGCCAGACTCCCGGGACAGGCTACACCTTC.

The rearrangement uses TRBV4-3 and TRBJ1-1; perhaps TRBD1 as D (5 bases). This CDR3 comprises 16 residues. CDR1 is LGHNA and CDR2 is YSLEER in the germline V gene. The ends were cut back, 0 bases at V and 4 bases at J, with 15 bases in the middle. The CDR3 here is CASSQDRAGSGTEAFF. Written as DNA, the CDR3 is TGCGCCAGCAGCCAAGATAGAGCAGGGAGCGGCACTGAAGCTTTCTTT.

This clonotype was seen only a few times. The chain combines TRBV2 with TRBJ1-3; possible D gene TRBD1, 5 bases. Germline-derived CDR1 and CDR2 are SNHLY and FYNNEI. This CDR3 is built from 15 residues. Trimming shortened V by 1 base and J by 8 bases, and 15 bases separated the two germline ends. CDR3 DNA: TGTGCCAGCAGTGAAGGAGGGACGGTTCGGGACACCATATATTTT. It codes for CASSEGGTVRDTIYF.

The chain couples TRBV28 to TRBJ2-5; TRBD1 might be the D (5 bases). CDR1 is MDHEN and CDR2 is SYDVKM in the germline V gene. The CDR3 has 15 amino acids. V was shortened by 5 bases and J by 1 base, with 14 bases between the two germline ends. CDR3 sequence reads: CASSPSGPSQETQYF. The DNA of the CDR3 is TGTGCCAGCAGTCCGTCAGGGCCTTCCCAAGAGACCCAGTACTTC.

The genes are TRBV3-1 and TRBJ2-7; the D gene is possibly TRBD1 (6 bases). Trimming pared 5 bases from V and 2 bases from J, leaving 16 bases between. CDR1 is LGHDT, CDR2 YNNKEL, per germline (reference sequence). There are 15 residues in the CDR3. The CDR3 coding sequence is TGTGCCAGCAGCAAAATTCCGGGACACGCCTACGAGCAGTACTTC. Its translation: CASSKIPGHAYEQYF.

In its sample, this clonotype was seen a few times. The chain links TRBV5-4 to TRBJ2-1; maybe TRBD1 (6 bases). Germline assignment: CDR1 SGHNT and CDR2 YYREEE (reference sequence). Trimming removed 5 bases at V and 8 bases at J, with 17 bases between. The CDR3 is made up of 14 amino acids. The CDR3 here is CASSSKQGLDEQFF. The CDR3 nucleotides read TGTGCCAGCAGTTCGAAACAGGGATTGGATGAGCAGTTCTTC.

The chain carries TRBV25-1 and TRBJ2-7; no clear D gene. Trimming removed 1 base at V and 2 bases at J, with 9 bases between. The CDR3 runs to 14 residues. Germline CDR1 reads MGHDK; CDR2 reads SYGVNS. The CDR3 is CASSESGRTYEQYF. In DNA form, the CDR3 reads TGTGCCAGCAGTGAATCTGGCAGAACCTACGAGCAGTACTTC.

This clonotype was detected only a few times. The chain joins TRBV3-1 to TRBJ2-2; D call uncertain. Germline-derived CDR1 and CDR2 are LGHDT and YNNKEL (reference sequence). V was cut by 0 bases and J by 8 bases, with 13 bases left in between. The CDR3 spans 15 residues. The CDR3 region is CASSQDSAAWGELFF. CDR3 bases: TGTGCCAGCAGCCAAGATTCTGCAGCCTGGGGGGAGCTGTTTTTT.

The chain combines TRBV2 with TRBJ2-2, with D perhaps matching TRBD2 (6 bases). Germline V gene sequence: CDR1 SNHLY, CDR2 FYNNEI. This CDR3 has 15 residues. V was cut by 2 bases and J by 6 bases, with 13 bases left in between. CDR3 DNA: TGTGCCAGCAGTGAAAGACTAGTGGTAGCCGGGGAGCTGTTTTTT. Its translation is CASSERLVVAGELFF.